The source of this T cell receptor (beta chain) is a study of vaccination effects on CD4 cells after COVID-19. Overall study findings and caveats: At late timepoints after vaccination, vaccine- and infection-induced clones shrank markedly.

ViraFEST assay sequencing came after antigen-specific CD4+ T cells were expanded with viral peptide pools. Cultured cells yielded isolated CD4+ T cells after 10 days. Of the BNT162b2 and mRNA-1273 vaccines, participants received two doses of one or the other. For each well, two million PBMC were cultured with 10 IU/ml IL-2 and about 9.1 ug/ml peptides. TCRdb's table, derived via immunoSEQ multiplex PCR, lists solely in-frame clones and lacks some. The sample holds roughly 71,000 clones; about 80% are singletons and the top ten take about 1.2%. Notes on this clone: What it binds is unknown.

Between the trimmed V and J ends, which lost 0 bases and 11 bases, there was a span of 12 bases. This CDR3 region has 13 residues. Germline CDR1 is MRHNA and CDR2 is SNTAGT. This TCR was sampled from a human donor who received a COVID-19 vaccine. Sequenced here: CD4+ T cells from PBMCs cultured with HCoV-229E spike peptides, sampled after COVID-19 vaccination. This chain links TRBV6-4 with TRBJ2-3, with D perhaps matching TRBD2 (5 bases). The CDR3 region is CASSDSEVQEQYF. In nucleotides, the CDR3 is TGTGCCAGCAGTGACTCGGAGGTCCAGGAGCAGTATTTT.